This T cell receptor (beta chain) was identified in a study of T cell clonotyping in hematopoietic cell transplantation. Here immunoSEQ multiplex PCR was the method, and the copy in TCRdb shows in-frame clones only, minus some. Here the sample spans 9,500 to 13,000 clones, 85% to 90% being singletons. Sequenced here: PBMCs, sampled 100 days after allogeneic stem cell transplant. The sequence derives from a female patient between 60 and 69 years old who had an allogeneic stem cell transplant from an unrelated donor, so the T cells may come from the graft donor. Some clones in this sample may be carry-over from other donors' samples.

Here the CDR3 reads CASKGRVTTNEKLFF. CDR3 sequence (DNA): TGTGCCAGCAAGGGTAGGGTCACAACTAATGAAAAACTGTTTTTT. V gene TRBV2 combines with J gene TRBJ1-4; D unresolved. Germline loops: CDR1 SNHLY, CDR2 FYNNEI. Between the trimmed V and J ends, which lost 7 bases and 0 bases, there was a span of 12 bases. The CDR3 extends over 15 amino acids. The full variable domain, with the rest looked up from reference TRBV2 and TRBJ1-4, is EPEVTQTPSHQVTQMGQEVILRCVPISNHLYFYWYRQILGQKVEFLVSFYNNEISEKSEIFDDQFSVERPDGSNFTLKIRSTKLEDSAMYFCASKGRVTTNEKLFFGSGTQLSVL.